Here is one T cell receptor beta chain with its context. This sample was included in a study of blood T cell repertoires in COVID-19. Study as a whole: The United States, Italy and Spain provided the acute and convalescent COVID-19 samples. In each case, the material was cDNA or gDNA derived from T cells, B-cell-depleted T cells, or PBMCs.

Repertoires were generated with immunoSEQ multiplex PCR, while TCRdb's copy carries only in-frame clones and drops some. Among about 64,000 clones listed, 88% were seen once. Germline values: CDR1 SGHRS, CDR2 YFSETQ. The V segment lost 2 bases and the J segment 1 base; nucleotides outside the gene matches: 13. CDR3 length equals 18 residues. The Seattle patients joined while their infection was active and were tracked longitudinally afterward. The chain uses TRBV5-1 and TRBJ2-7, with TRBD1 matching over 9 bases. Sequencing was carried out using peripheral blood. The receptor was isolated from a woman in her fifties or sixties with COVID-19, enrolled during active disease. The CDR3, as DNA: TGCGCCAGCAGCTTATTCCCGGGACAGGGCCAATTTTCCTACGAGCAGTACTTC. Translating gives CASSLFPGQGQFSYEQYF.